Presented here are 28 T cell receptor beta chains from one specimen sequenced in a study of blood T cell repertoires in COVID-19. Clones were read by immunoSEQ multiplex PCR, and TCRdb kept only the in-frame ones, dropping some. The sample lists roughly 93,000 clones; nearly 90% were seen once. Sequenced sample: peripheral blood. Receptors originate from a man aged 45-65 years with acute or convalescent COVID-19.

There are a few counts of this clone. The rearrangement joins TRBV11-3 to TRBJ2-7; 9 bases map to TRBD1. The length of the CDR3 is 17 residues. CDR1 and CDR2 from the germline V gene are SGHNT and YENEEA. V lost 0 bases and J lost 5; bases outside the gene matches: 11. The CDR3 region is CASSLDLGRQGGNEQYV. The DNA for the CDR3 is TGTGCCAGCAGCTTAGATTTAGGTCGACAGGGGGGCAACGAGCAGTACGTC.

The chain carries TRBV13 and TRBJ1-3; possible D gene TRBD1, 6 bases. Deletions cut 4 bases from V and 4 bases from J, with 20 bases between. Germline V lookup: CDR1 PRHDT, CDR2 FYEKMQ (reference sequence). This CDR3 is 17 amino acids long. CDR3 in amino acids: CASSSLLGQLTGNTIYF. CDR3 coding DNA: TGTGCCAGCAGCTCCCTACTAGGACAGCTTACGGGAAACACCATATATTTT.

The rearrangement uses TRBV5-1 and TRBJ2-7, with 8 bases identical to TRBD2. CDR1 and CDR2 from the germline V gene are SGHRS and YFSETQ. The CDR3 consists of 14 residues. With V trimmed by 2 bases and J by 3 bases, 4 bases remained unmatched. The DNA for the CDR3 is TGCGCCAGCAGCTTCCTCAGCGGGGGCTACGAGCAGTACGTC. Its translation: CASSFLSGGYEQYV.

The chain uses TRBV5-1 and TRBJ1-1; the D gene is possibly TRBD1 (5 bases). The CDR3 runs 16 residues. V lost 6 bases, J lost 0 bases, and 18 bases lay in between. CDR1 is SGHRS, CDR2 YFSETQ, per germline. The CDR3 sequence is CASKMRQGGMNTEAFF. In DNA form, the CDR3 reads TGCGCCAGCAAGATGAGGCAGGGAGGCATGAACACTGAAGCTTTCTTT. Complete variable domain (other parts from reference TRBV5-1 and TRBJ1-1): KAGVTQTPRYLIKTRGQQVTLSCSPISGHRSVSWYQQTPGQGLQFLFEYFSETQRNKGNFPGRFSGRQFSNSRSEMNVSTLELGDSALYLCASKMRQGGMNTEAFFGQGTRLTVV.

This clone came up a few times. CDR3 in DNA: TGTGCCACTACTCCGAGCGGGGGGACGAACACCGGGGAGCTGTTTTTT. Its protein is CATTPSGGTNTGELFF. The chain is built from TRBV10-3 and TRBJ2-2, with 9 bases matching TRBD2. Germline V gene data show CDR1 as ENHRY and CDR2 as SYGVKD. CDR3 length: 16 amino acids. V gave up 10 bases and J gave up 0 bases; unmatched junction bases: 9.

J is TRBJ1-3 and V is TRBV30; 9 bases align to TRBD1. Per the germline V gene, CDR1 is GTSNPN and CDR2 is SVGIG (reference sequence). The ends lost 3 bases at V and 5 bases at J; junction bases unmatched: 2. The CDR3 consists of 13 residues. Here the CDR3 reads CAWRGTGRNTIYF. CDR3 nucleotide sequence: TGTGCCTGGAGGGGGACAGGGAGAAACACCATATATTTT. Looking up the rest from reference TRBV30 and TRBJ1-3 gives the full variable domain: SQTIHQWPATLVQPVGSPLSLECTVEGTSNPNLYWYRQAAGRGLQLLFYSVGIGQISSEVPQNLSASRPQDRQFILSSKKLLLSDSGFYLCAWRGTGRNTIYFGEGSWLTVV.

The chain has TRBV6-1 and TRBJ2-3; D possibly corresponds to TRBD1 (6 bases). This CDR3 comprises 18 residues. Trimming removed 4 bases from V and 2 bases from J, with 22 bases in between. CDR1 MNHNS and CDR2 SASEGT come from the germline V gene. Written as DNA, the CDR3 is TGTGCCAGCAGTGCAAACAGAGGGTCTAGGGGGTTCACAGATACGCAGTATTTT. Its translation: CASSANRGSRGFTDTQYF.

The rearrangement links TRBV3-1 (or the pseudogene TRBV3-2) to TRBJ1-2; possibly TRBD1 for D (6 bases). CDR1 is LGHDT, CDR2 YNNKEL, per germline (reference sequence). The V gene lost 1 base and the J gene lost 8 bases, with 11 bases spanning the gap. The CDR3 loop spans 13 amino acids. The CDR3 sequence is CASSQVQGSGYTF. Written as DNA, the CDR3 is TGTGCCAGCAGCCAAGTACAGGGAAGCGGCTACACCTTC.

The chain couples TRBV4-1 to TRBJ2-1, with TRBD2 matching 10 bases. There are 20 residues in the CDR3. Losses at the gene ends were 0 bases for V and 0 bases for J; bases not matched to a gene: 11. CDR1 is MGHRA, CDR2 YSYEKL, per germline. The CDR3 DNA sequence: TGCGCCAGCAGCCAAGATTTTTTAGCGGGGGGACCAAGCTCCTACAATGAGCAGTTCTTC. Protein sequence: CASSQDFLAGGPSSYNEQFF.

The J gene is TRBJ1-1, the V gene TRBV7-2; no clear D gene. In germline, CDR1 is SGHTA, CDR2 FQGNSA. The CDR3 sequence is 15 residues long. V was cut by 6 bases and J by 2 bases, with 16 bases left in between. The CDR3 here is CASSRSSLVNTEAFF. The CDR3 DNA reads as TGTGCCAGCAGTCGAAGCTCCCTTGTAAACACTGAAGCTTTCTTT. Filled out from reference TRBV7-2 and TRBJ1-1, the complete variable domain reads GAGVSQSPSNKVTEKGKDVELRCDPISGHTALYWYRQSLGQGLEFLIYFQGNSAPDKSGLPSDRFSAERTGGSVSTLTIQRTQQEDSAVYLCASSRSSLVNTEAFFGQGTRLTVV.

The rearrangement joins TRBV19 to TRBJ2-2; 11 bases map to TRBD1. The CDR3 is made up of 17 amino acids. J gave up 5 bases and V 1 base, and 6 bases lay outside the gene matches. Germline lookup yields CDR1 LNHDA and CDR2 SQIVND (reference sequence). CDR3 sequence: CASSIGGQGVNTGELFF. The DNA of the CDR3 is TGTGCCAGTAGTATAGGGGGACAGGGGGTCAATACCGGGGAGCTGTTTTTT.

This chain connects TRBV9 to TRBJ1-2, with D perhaps TRBD1 (6 bases). Germline V CDR1 and CDR2: SGDLS, YYNGEE. Trimming removed 4 bases at V and 4 bases at J, with 14 bases between. The CDR3 contains 14 residues. The CDR3 coding sequence is TGTGCCAGCAGCCCTTTGGCAGGGGCCTATGGCTACACCTTC. Protein sequence: CASSPLAGAYGYTF.

This chain joins TRBV5-1 and TRBJ2-5; D remains unclear. CDR1 SGHRS and CDR2 YFSETQ come from the germline V gene. This CDR3 is 16 amino acids long. Trimming stripped 3 bases from V and 5 bases from J, with 20 bases between. The CDR3 spells CASSSRSGLAWETQYF. CDR3 bases: TGCGCCAGCAGCTCCAGGTCAGGCCTCGCATGGGAGACCCAGTACTTC.

This chain connects TRBV7-2 to TRBJ1-3; TRBD1 matches at 8 bases. The germline V gene has CDR1 SGHTA and CDR2 FQGNSA. Trimming cost V 2 bases and J 4 bases; bases outside gene matches: 1. The CDR3 covers 14 residues. CDR3 DNA: TGTGCCAGCAGCTTACCAGGGGGCGGAAACACCATATATTTT. It is translated as CASSLPGGGNTIYF.

The CDR3 reads CASRQGAGSYNEQFF. CDR3 DNA sequence: TGTGCCAGTAGACAGGGTGCGGGCTCCTACAATGAGCAGTTCTTC. V and J are TRBV19 and TRBJ2-1, with D tentatively TRBD1 (6 bases). Trimming took 6 bases from V and 0 from J, leaving 12 bases between them. CDR1 and CDR2 from the germline V gene are LNHDA and SQIVND (reference sequence). The CDR3 contains 15 residues.

The chain links TRBV19 to TRBJ1-1; TRBD1 aligns across 9 bases. There are 15 residues in the CDR3. The germline CDR1 and CDR2 sequences are LNHDA and SQIVND (reference sequence). V dropped 8 bases and J dropped 2; count of bases not matched to a gene: 9. DNA of the CDR3: TGTGCCAGTGGTAAGGGACAGGGTCTTAACACTGAAGCTTTCTTT. Amino acids: CASGKGQGLNTEAFF.

The rearrangement uses TRBV27 and TRBJ1-5, with 11 bases matching TRBD1. CDR3 length: 14 amino acids. The germline CDR1 and CDR2 sequences are MNHEY and SMNVEV (reference sequence). V shed 6 bases and J 8 bases; nucleotides not matched to a gene: 6. For the CDR3, the DNA is TGTGCCAGCAGCCGGACAGGGGGCACGGAGCCCCAGCATTTT. This translates into CASSRTGGTEPQHF.

The chain couples TRBV9 to TRBJ1-2, with 10 bases matching TRBD1. Germline trimming cut 4 bases from V and 8 bases from J; bases unmatched to any gene: 17. The CDR3 totals 17 residues. The germline gives CDR1 SGDLS, CDR2 YYNGEE. The CDR3 nucleotides read TGTGCCAGCAGCTCCCGACAGGGGGCCGTTTTCCGTTCCGGCTACACCTTC. This encodes CASSSRQGAVFRSGYTF.

The chain combines TRBV7-9 with TRBJ1-2; 8 bases are a match to TRBD1. CDR1 is SEHNR and CDR2 is FQNEAQ in the germline V gene (reference sequence). J lost 3 bases, V lost 5 bases, and 5 bases had no gene match. This CDR3 contains 14 residues. The DNA of the CDR3 is TGTGCCAGCAGCGCCAGACAGGGGCACTATGGCTACACCTTC. Its protein is CASSARQGHYGYTF.

The V and J genes are TRBV28 and TRBJ1-1; TRBD1 matches at 8 bases. CDR3 length equals 14 residues. Germline-derived CDR1 and CDR2 are MDHEN and SYDVKM. V dropped 2 bases and J dropped 5; count of bases not matched to a gene: 4. CDR3 nucleotide sequence: TGTGCCAGCAGTTTACCCACAGGGGGAACTGAAGCTTTCTTT. Its protein product is CASSLPTGGTEAFF.

This sequence joins TRBV28 and TRBJ1-6, with D unresolved. Germline CDR1 is MDHEN and CDR2 is SYDVKM. This CDR3 is 14 amino acids long. V lost 2 bases to trimming and J lost 7 bases, with 9 bases between them. This chain's CDR3 is CASSLGGINSPLHF. DNA of the CDR3: TGTGCCAGCAGTTTAGGAGGAATCAATTCACCCCTCCACTTT.

This sequence joins TRBV5-1 and TRBJ1-2; D unresolved. Germline V gives CDR1 SGHRS, CDR2 YFSETQ. The CDR3 length is 14 residues. V shed 0 bases and J shed 5 bases, with 11 bases lying between them. The CDR3 bases are TGCGCCAGCAGCTTGGTACCAGAAAAGTATGGCTACACCTTC. Encoded protein: CASSLVPEKYGYTF.

This clone was seen only once. The rearrangement joins TRBV20-1 to TRBJ2-7; 7 nucleotides match TRBD2. Germline V gene lookup returns CDR1 DFQATT and CDR2 SNEGSKA (reference sequence). The CDR3 extends over 15 amino acids. V shed 3 bases and J 4 bases; nucleotides not matched to a gene: 12. The CDR3 sequence is CSASGSNGGFYEQYF. In DNA form, the CDR3 reads TGCAGTGCTAGTGGTTCTAACGGGGGGTTTTACGAGCAGTACTTC.

This sequence joins TRBV6-1 and TRBJ1-2; 10 positions agree with TRBD1. The CDR3 spans 14 residues. In germline, CDR1 is MNHNS, CDR2 SASEGT. V lost 1 base, J lost 7 bases, and 3 bases stayed unmatched. The CDR3 loop reads CASSEVGTGVGYTF. In DNA form, the CDR3 reads TGTGCCAGCAGTGAAGTTGGGACAGGGGTTGGCTACACCTTC.

This clone was counted only a few times. The chain carries TRBV2 and TRBJ1-1; TRBD1 matches at 7 bases. The germline V gene encodes CDR1 SNHLY and CDR2 FYNNEI. CDR3 length: 16 residues. V trimming: 4 bases; J trimming: 2 bases; junction bases outside the gene matches: 10. In DNA form, the CDR3 reads TGTGCCAGCAGTGCTCACTCGACAGGGATAAACACTGAAGCTTTCTTT. It is translated as CASSAHSTGINTEAFF.

CDR3 in amino acids: CASSRGGGRQETQYF. In DNA, the CDR3 is TGCGCCAGCAGCCGCGGCGGGGGTCGGCAAGAGACCCAGTACTTC. The chain recombines TRBV4-1 with TRBJ2-5, with 7 bases identical to TRBD2. Germline V gene data show CDR1 as MGHRA and CDR2 as YSYEKL. The V and J ends lost 4 bases and 2 bases, in that order; junction bases with no gene match: 7. The CDR3 is made up of 15 amino acids.

This rearrangement joins TRBV18 to TRBJ2-1; 10 bases agree with TRBD2. Germline-derived CDR1 and CDR2 are KGHSH and LQKENI. V trimming: 0 bases; J trimming: 3 bases; junction bases outside the gene matches: 5. This CDR3 has 17 amino acids. The CDR3 reads CASSPPGIAGGYNEQFF. CDR3 DNA sequence: TGTGCCAGCTCACCACCGGGCATAGCGGGGGGCTACAATGAGCAGTTCTTC. Full variable domain (outside the CDR3, taken from reference TRBV18 and TRBJ2-1): NAGVMQNPRHLVRRRGQEARLRCSPMKGHSHVYWYRQLPEEGLKFMVYLQKENIIDESGMPKERFSAEFPKEGPSILRIQQVVRGDSAAYFCASSPPGIAGGYNEQFFGPGTRLTVL.

The V and J genes are TRBV7-3 and TRBJ1-2; TRBD1 aligns across 10 bases. CDR1 is SGHTA, CDR2 FQGTGA, per germline. Unmatched junction bases numbered 3, after V lost 5 bases and J lost 3 bases. The CDR3 is 14 residues long. Here the CDR3 reads CASSRDRGHYGYTF. The CDR3 nucleotides are TGTGCCAGCAGCAGGGACAGGGGTCACTATGGCTACACCTTC. The whole variable domain, remainder taken from reference TRBV7-3 and TRBJ1-2, is GAGVSQTPSNKVTEKGKYVELRCDPISGHTALYWYRQSLGQGPEFLIYFQGTGAADDSGLPNDRFFAVRPEGSVSTLKIQRTERGDSAVYLCASSRDRGHYGYTFGSGTRLTVV.